Below, 18 T cell receptor beta chains from the same sample are listed, as sequenced in a study of blood T cell repertoires in COVID-19. Sequencing was performed with immunoSEQ multiplex PCR; in TCRdb, only in-frame clones are kept and a portion is missing. The sample holds just over 60,000 clones, about four fifths seen once. The sample consisted of peripheral blood. The origin of the receptors is a man aged 30 to 45 with COVID-19, enrolled during active disease.

The CDR3 nucleotides read TGTGCCAGCAGCCCGGACAGGGTAGGAGGCTACACCTTC. It translates to CASSPDRVGGYTF. The rearrangement links TRBV11-1 to TRBJ1-2; 8 bases map to TRBD1. J lost 8 bases, V lost 5 bases, and 7 bases had no gene match. The CDR3 length is 13 residues. In germline, CDR1 is SGHAT, CDR2 FQDESV (reference sequence). The complete variable domain, with remaining parts taken from reference TRBV11-1 and TRBJ1-2, reads EAEVAQSPRYKITEKSQAVAFWCDPISGHATLYWYRQILGQGPELLVQFQDESVVDDSQLPKDRFSAERLKGVDSTLKIQPAELGDSAMYLCASSPDRVGGYTFGSGTRLTVV.

In its sample, this clone was seen a few times. The rearrangement joins TRBV5-1 to TRBJ2-7, with TRBD2 matching 11 bases. V shed 5 bases, J shed 4 bases, and the junction held 8 bases outside the gene matches. CDR3 size: 15 residues. The germline V gene has CDR1 SGHRS and CDR2 YFSETQ. The CDR3 is CASSLTGTSGYEQYF. In nucleotides, the CDR3 is TGCGCCAGCAGTTTAACCGGGACTAGCGGATACGAGCAGTACTTC.

The chain has TRBV7-9 and TRBJ2-2, with 12 nucleotides matching TRBD2. V was pared by 5 bases and J by 5 bases, with 9 bases of the junction left unmatched. CDR1 and CDR2 from the germline V gene are SEHNR and FQNEAQ (reference sequence). The CDR3 runs 17 residues. The CDR3 here is CASSPTLAGGGTGELFF. CDR3 DNA: TGTGCCAGCAGCCCCACCCTAGCGGGGGGGGGAACCGGGGAGCTGTTTTTT.

The rearrangement links TRBV4-1 to TRBJ2-7, with TRBD1 matching over 7 bases. Germline assignment: CDR1 MGHRA and CDR2 YSYEKL. V lost 6 bases to trimming and J lost 7 bases; unmatched junction nucleotides: 12. CDR3 length: 14 amino acids. CDR3 bases: TGCGCCAGCAGGCGACTACAGGGGACGGGGGAGCAGTACTTC. It codes for CASRRLQGTGEQYF.

The chain links TRBV7-9 to TRBJ2-4; TRBD1 might be the D (6 bases). Looked up from germline, CDR1 is SEHNR and CDR2 is FQNEAQ (reference sequence). Trimming left V 4 bases short and J 0 bases short, with 16 bases between. The CDR3 has 17 amino acids. Here the CDR3 reads CASSSRTESLAKNIQYF. CDR3 coding DNA: TGTGCCAGCAGCTCCCGGACAGAGAGCTTAGCCAAAAACATTCAGTACTTC.

The rearrangement joins TRBV7-9 to TRBJ2-7; 12 positions match TRBD2. The germline CDR1 and CDR2 sequences are SEHNR and FQNEAQ (reference sequence). The CDR3 spans 15 residues. After removal of 0 bases from V and 5 bases from J, the junction contained 2 bases not matched to a gene. The CDR3 region is CASSLALAGGHEQYF. The CDR3 nucleotides are TGTGCCAGCAGCTTAGCTCTAGCGGGAGGGCACGAGCAGTACTTC.

This clone has a handful of counts. V gene TRBV11-3 combines with J gene TRBJ2-2; 8 bases are shared with TRBD2. V lost 5 bases to trimming and J lost 1 base; unmatched junction nucleotides: 3. The CDR3 is made up of 15 amino acids. Germline CDR1 and CDR2: SGHNT and YENEEA. CDR3 residues: CASSRGLENTGELFF. In DNA form, the CDR3 reads TGTGCCAGCAGCCGGGGACTAGAGAACACCGGGGAGCTGTTTTTT.

This clone was found once. V usage is TRBV7-3 and J usage is TRBJ2-1; 8 nucleotides match TRBD1. V was pared by 4 bases and J by 0 bases, with 2 bases of the junction left unmatched. The germline CDR1 and CDR2 sequences are SGHTA and FQGTGA. This CDR3 is 15 amino acids long. This CDR3 reads CASSSGQGSYNEQFF. DNA of the CDR3: TGTGCCAGCAGCTCCGGACAGGGCTCCTACAATGAGCAGTTCTTC.

CDR3 amino acids: CASSRPSGNYNEQFF. CDR3 DNA: TGTGCCAGCAGCCGACCTAGCGGGAACTACAATGAGCAGTTCTTC. The rearrangement links TRBV7-9 to TRBJ2-1, with 9 bases lining up with TRBD2. J lost 3 bases, V lost 5 bases, and 5 bases had no gene match. CDR1 and CDR2 (germline): SEHNR, FQNEAQ (reference sequence). The CDR3 contains 15 residues.

The rearrangement uses TRBV11-2 and TRBJ2-2; TRBD1 agrees at 7 bases. CDR1 and CDR2 from the germline V gene are SGHAT and FQNNGV. Trimming cost V 5 bases and J 1 base; bases outside gene matches: 10. This CDR3 has 17 residues. CDR3 amino acids: CASSLSFGTENTGELFF. CDR3 DNA sequence: TGTGCCAGCAGCCTGTCTTTTGGGACAGAGAACACCGGGGAGCTGTTTTTT.

The V call is TRBV11-3, the J call TRBJ2-1; 14 positions agree with TRBD2. The V gene end was trimmed by 5 bases and the J gene end by 9 bases; junction bases not matched to a gene: 12. Germline CDR1 and CDR2: SGHNT and YENEEA. CDR3 length equals 17 residues. CDR3 sequence: CASSKTTSGRAEGEQFF. In DNA, the CDR3 is TGTGCCAGCAGCAAAACGACTAGCGGGAGGGCAGAGGGTGAGCAGTTCTTC.

This chain connects TRBV27 to TRBJ2-1; 8 positions agree with TRBD1. Germline loops: CDR1 MNHEY, CDR2 SMNVEV (reference sequence). The CDR3 is made up of 14 amino acids. The V and J ends lost 4 bases and 4 bases, in that order; junction bases with no gene match: 3. The CDR3 here is CASSSRQGYNEQFF. DNA of the CDR3: TGTGCCAGCAGTTCCAGACAGGGGTACAATGAGCAGTTCTTC.

The chain links TRBV2 to TRBJ2-1; 9 bases align to TRBD2. This CDR3 is 16 amino acids long. V gave up 3 bases and J gave up 4 bases; unmatched junction bases: 7. From germline, CDR1 is SNHLY and CDR2 FYNNEI. Here the CDR3 DNA reads TGTGCCAGCAGTGATACTAGCGGGCGCCGGTACAATGAGCAGTTCTTC. It codes for CASSDTSGRRYNEQFF.

The rearrangement uses TRBV21-1 and TRBJ2-7; the table's D gene call, TRBD1, was not cross checked with the DNA. TRBV21-1 is a pseudogene. This CDR3 has 16 residues. The CDR3 sequence: CASSKLRTGGIHEQYF. CDR3 bases: TGTGCCAGCAGCAAACTTAGGACAGGGGGTATCCACGAGCAGTACTTC.

The chain couples TRBV30 to TRBJ1-4; D is undetermined. V lost 2 bases, J lost 0 bases, and 16 bases lay in between. Germline V lookup: CDR1 GTSNPN, CDR2 SVGIG (reference sequence). The CDR3 contains 17 residues. CDR3 in amino acids: CAWSFGVQTTTNEKLFF. The CDR3 region has the DNA TGTGCCTGGAGTTTCGGGGTCCAAACTACAACTAATGAAAAACTGTTTTTT. Variable domain in full (rest from reference TRBV30 and TRBJ1-4): SQTIHQWPATLVQPVGSPLSLECTVEGTSNPNLYWYRQAAGRGLQLLFYSVGIGQISSEVPQNLSASRPQDRQFILSSKKLLLSDSGFYLCAWSFGVQTTTNEKLFFGSGTQLSVL.

The CDR3 DNA sequence: TGTGCCAGCAGCCAGACCGGGACTAGCGGGGGACAAAGCGGGGAGCTGTTTTTT. This codes for CASSQTGTSGGQSGELFF. The chain joins TRBV4-2 to TRBJ2-2; 14 bases are a match to TRBD2. CDR1 is LGHNA and CDR2 is YNFKEQ in the germline V gene. Trimming at V came to 3 bases and at J to 7 bases, leaving 10 bases not matched to a gene. The CDR3 spans 18 residues.

This clone came up a few times. V is TRBV27 and J is TRBJ2-1; 16 nucleotides agree with TRBD2. CDR1 and CDR2 from the germline V gene are MNHEY and SMNVEV (reference sequence). The CDR3 is 16 residues long. J was trimmed by 6 bases and V by 5 bases; bases with no gene match: 4. CDR3 DNA: TGTGCCAGCAGTACGGGGACTAGCGGGAGGGCCAATGAGCAGTTCTTC. It is translated as CASSTGTSGRANEQFF.

The V call is TRBV11-3, the J call TRBJ2-2, with TRBD1 matching over 9 bases. CDR1 SGHNT and CDR2 YENEEA come from the germline V gene. CDR3 size: 16 residues. The trim removed 5 bases at V and 3 bases at J, leaving 7 bases unmatched. The CDR3 reads CASSGGQGWYTGELFF. The CDR3 nucleotides read TGTGCCAGCAGCGGGGGACAGGGTTGGTACACCGGGGAGCTGTTTTTT.